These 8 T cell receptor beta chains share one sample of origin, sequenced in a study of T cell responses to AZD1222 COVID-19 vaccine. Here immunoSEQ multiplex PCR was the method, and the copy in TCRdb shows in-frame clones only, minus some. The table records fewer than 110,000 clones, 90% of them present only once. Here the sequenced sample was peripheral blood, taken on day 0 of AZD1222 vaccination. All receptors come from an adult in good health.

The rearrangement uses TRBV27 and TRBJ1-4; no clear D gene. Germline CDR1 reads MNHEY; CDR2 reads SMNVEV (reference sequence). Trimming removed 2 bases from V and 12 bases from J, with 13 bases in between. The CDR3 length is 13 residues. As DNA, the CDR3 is TGTGCCAGCAGTTTAGCCGGGCTTGGGCAACTGTTTTTT. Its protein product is CASSLAGLGQLFF.

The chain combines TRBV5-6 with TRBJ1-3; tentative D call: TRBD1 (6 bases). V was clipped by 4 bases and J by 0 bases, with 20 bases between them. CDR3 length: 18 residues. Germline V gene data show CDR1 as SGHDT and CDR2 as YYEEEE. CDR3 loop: CASSKRGSGGSSGNTIYF. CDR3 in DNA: TGTGCCAGCAGCAAACGAGGTTCGGGGGGCAGCTCTGGAAACACCATATATTTT.

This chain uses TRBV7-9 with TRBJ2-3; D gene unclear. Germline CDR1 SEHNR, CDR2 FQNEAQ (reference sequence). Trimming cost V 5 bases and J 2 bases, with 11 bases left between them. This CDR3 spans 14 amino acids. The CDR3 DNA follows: TGTGCCAGCAGCCGGCCAGTCTCCACAGATACGCAGTATTTT. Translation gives CASSRPVSTDTQYF.

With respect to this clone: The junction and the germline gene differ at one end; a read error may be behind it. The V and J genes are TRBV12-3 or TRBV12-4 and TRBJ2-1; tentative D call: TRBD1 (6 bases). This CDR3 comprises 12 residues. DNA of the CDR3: TGTGCCAGCAGTAAAGGACAGTTGTTTCTGATCTTC. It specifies CASSKGQLFLIF.

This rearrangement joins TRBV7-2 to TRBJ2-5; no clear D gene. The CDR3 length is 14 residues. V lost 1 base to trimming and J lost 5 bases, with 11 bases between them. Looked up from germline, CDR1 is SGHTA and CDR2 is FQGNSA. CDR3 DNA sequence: TGTGCCAGCAGCTTAGGGCTACATTTGGAGACCCAGTACTTC. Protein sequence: CASSLGLHLETQYF.

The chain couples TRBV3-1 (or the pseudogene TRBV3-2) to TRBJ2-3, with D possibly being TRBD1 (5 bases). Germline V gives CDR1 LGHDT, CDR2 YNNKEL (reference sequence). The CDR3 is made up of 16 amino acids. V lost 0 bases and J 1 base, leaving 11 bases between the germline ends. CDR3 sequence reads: CASSQDRPRGTDTQYF. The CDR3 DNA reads TGTGCCAGCAGCCAAGATCGCCCCAGGGGCACAGATACGCAGTATTTT.

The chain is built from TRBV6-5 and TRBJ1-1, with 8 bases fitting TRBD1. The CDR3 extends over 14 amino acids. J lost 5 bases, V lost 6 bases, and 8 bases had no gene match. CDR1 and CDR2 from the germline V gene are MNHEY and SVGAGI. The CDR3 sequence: CASRRTGGETEAFF. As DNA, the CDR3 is TGTGCCAGCAGGCGCACAGGGGGGGAAACTGAAGCTTTCTTT.

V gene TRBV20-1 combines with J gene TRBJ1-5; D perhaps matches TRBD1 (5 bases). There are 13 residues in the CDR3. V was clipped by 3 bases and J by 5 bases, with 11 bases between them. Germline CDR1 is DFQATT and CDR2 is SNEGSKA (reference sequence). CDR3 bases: TGCAGTGCTAGTCAGGGAGGCGATCAGCCCCAGCATTTT. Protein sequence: CSASQGGDQPQHF.